The next 25 T cell receptor beta chains were all read from a single sample in a study of T cell responses to AZD1222 COVID-19 vaccine. The protocol was immunoSEQ multiplex PCR, while the TCRdb copy is restricted to in-frame clones and leaves out a portion. The sample has 150,000 to 200,000 clones, 80% to 90% seen once. The source was peripheral blood, collected on day 0 of AZD1222 vaccination. The origin of the receptors is an adult in good health.

This clone came up once. The rearrangement uses TRBV11-2 and TRBJ1-3; TRBD1 is a possible D gene (5 bases). Germline V gives CDR1 SGHAT, CDR2 FQNNGV. The CDR3 contains 13 residues. V was pared by 5 bases and J by 8 bases, with 13 bases between. Here the CDR3 DNA reads TGTGCCAGCAGCCCCAATGTAGGGGACACCATATATTTT. Residues: CASSPNVGDTIYF.

The chain employs TRBV5-1 and TRBJ1-1; D not certain. V lost 1 base, J lost 1 base, and 8 bases lay in between. The CDR3 sequence is 14 residues long. In germline, CDR1 is SGHRS, CDR2 YFSETQ. The CDR3 bases are TGCGCCAGCAGCTTGTCCCGGGAGAACACTGAAGCTTTCTTT. Residues: CASSLSRENTEAFF.

CDR3 DNA sequence: TGTGCCAGCAGCTTAGTCAGGGAACACTATGGCTACACCTTC. It yields the protein CASSLVREHYGYTF. The chain joins TRBV7-9 to TRBJ1-2, with D possibly TRBD1 on 5 matching bases. Germline-derived CDR1 and CDR2 are SEHNR and FQNEAQ (reference sequence). The length of the CDR3 is 14 residues. Trimming took 1 base from V and 3 from J, leaving 9 bases between them. Supplemented by reference TRBV7-9 and TRBJ1-2, the full variable domain reads DTGVSQNPRHKITKRGQNVTFRCDPISEHNRLYWYRQTLGQGPEFLTYFQNEAQLEKSRLLSDRFSAERPKGSFSTLEIQRTEQGDSAMYLCASSLVREHYGYTFGSGTRLTVV.

V usage is TRBV5-1 and J usage is TRBJ2-7, with unresolved D. The CDR3 spans 14 residues. Germline V gives CDR1 SGHRS, CDR2 YFSETQ. Trimming took 0 bases from V and 7 from J, leaving 14 bases between them. This CDR3 is CASSLDATDREQYF. CDR3 sequence (DNA): TGCGCCAGCAGCTTGGACGCCACGGATAGAGAGCAGTACTTC.

The chain joins TRBV5-1 to TRBJ2-2; D is perhaps TRBD2 (6 bases). This CDR3 has 16 residues. CDR1 and CDR2 (germline): SGHRS, YFSETQ. Trimming shortened V by 7 bases and J by 2 bases, and 18 bases separated the two germline ends. In nucleotides, the CDR3 is TGCGCCAGCGGCCGACTTGTGGGGGGTAACACCGGGGAGCTGTTTTTT. Translating it yields CASGRLVGGNTGELFF.

The V call is TRBV6-6, the J call TRBJ1-4; 10 bases fit TRBD1. CDR3 length: 14 residues. Germline V gives CDR1 MNHNY, CDR2 SVGAGI (reference sequence). Trimming took 5 bases from V and 7 from J; bases not matched to a gene: 4. The CDR3 DNA reads TGTGCCAGCAGTGTGACAGGGGGCTTTGAAAAACTGTTTTTT. Translating gives CASSVTGGFEKLFF.

J is TRBJ1-5 and V is TRBV3-1 (or the pseudogene TRBV3-2); maybe TRBD1 (5 bases). V was cut by 4 bases and J by 8 bases, with 15 bases left in between. Germline loops: CDR1 LGHDT, CDR2 YNNKEL (reference sequence). The CDR3 has 14 amino acids. The CDR3 sequence: CASSLTEGDEPQHF. CDR3 nucleotide sequence: TGTGCCAGCAGCCTTACAGAAGGGGATGAGCCCCAGCATTTT.

This clone has a single count. The rearrangement joins TRBV10-3 to TRBJ2-5; D is undetermined. Between the trimmed V and J ends, which lost 1 base and 0 bases, there was a span of 6 bases. Germline CDR1 ENHRY, CDR2 SYGVKD. The CDR3 has 14 amino acids. This CDR3 is CAISEFQDQETQYF. Written as DNA, the CDR3 is TGTGCCATCAGTGAGTTCCAGGACCAAGAGACCCAGTACTTC.

The rearrangement joins TRBV6-1 to TRBJ1-2; 9 positions agree with TRBD1. Germline V CDR1 and CDR2: MNHNS, SASEGT. This CDR3 has 16 amino acids. With V trimmed by 4 bases and J by 4 bases, 10 bases remained unmatched. The CDR3 protein is CASSASGTGPIYGYTF. The CDR3 coding sequence is TGTGCCAGCAGTGCCTCCGGGACAGGGCCCATCTATGGCTACACCTTC.

The CDR3 DNA sequence: TGTGCCAGCACACGGACTTTAGCGGAGAAAGACAATGAGCAGTTCTTC. Translating gives CASTRTLAEKDNEQFF. The chain links TRBV7-6 to TRBJ2-1; perhaps TRBD2 as D (6 bases). Germline CDR1 SGHVS, CDR2 FNYEAQ. The CDR3 has 16 amino acids. V lost 7 bases, J lost 5 bases, and 21 bases lay in between.

The rearrangement links TRBV4-3 to TRBJ1-1; no firm D call. CDR1 LGHNA and CDR2 YSLEER come from the germline V gene. Trimming left V 6 bases short and J 3 bases short, with 17 bases between. This CDR3 is built from 15 residues. CDR3 nucleotide sequence: TGCGCCAGCAGTTACGAACTTGATAGATACACTGAAGCTTTCTTT. This sequence encodes CASSYELDRYTEAFF.

V is TRBV13 and J is TRBJ1-3; TRBD1 is a possible D gene (6 bases). V lost 2 bases to trimming and J lost 4 bases, with 9 bases between them. Per germline, CDR1 PRHDT and CDR2 FYEKMQ (reference sequence). The CDR3 has 14 residues. The CDR3 DNA is TGTGCCAGCAGCTTATTCCAGGGGGGAAACACCATATATTTT. Translating it yields CASSLFQGGNTIYF.

The chain couples TRBV5-5 to TRBJ1-4, with D unclear. Germline V CDR1 and CDR2: SGHKS, YYEKEE (reference sequence). This CDR3 has 16 residues. V was pared by 3 bases and J by 1 base, with 13 bases between. CDR3 loop: CASSSLGEGTNEKLFF. The CDR3 DNA reads TGTGCCAGCAGCTCCCTCGGGGAGGGAACTAATGAAAAACTGTTTTTT.

The count of this clone is one. The J gene is TRBJ1-5, the V gene TRBV6-5; D is perhaps TRBD1 (5 bases). V was clipped by 9 bases and J by 0 bases, with 12 bases between them. The CDR3 is 14 amino acids. Germline V CDR1 and CDR2: MNHEY, SVGAGI. CDR3 in amino acids: CASKRGASNQPQHF. The CDR3 DNA is TGTGCCAGTAAACGAGGGGCTAGCAATCAGCCCCAGCATTTT.

V is TRBV7-3 and J is TRBJ2-2, with 8 bases identical to TRBD2. J lost 6 bases, V lost 3 bases, and 6 bases had no gene match. The germline V gene has CDR1 SGHTA and CDR2 FQGTGA. The CDR3 is made up of 15 amino acids. CDR3 in amino acids: CASSFAGGASGELFF. CDR3 sequence (DNA): TGTGCCAGCAGCTTCGCGGGGGGCGCATCCGGGGAGCTGTTTTTT.

The rearrangement joins TRBV30 to TRBJ2-7, with a tentative D call TRBD1 (6 bases). Trimming pared 0 bases from V and 0 bases from J, leaving 12 bases between. CDR1 and CDR2 from the germline V gene are GTSNPN and SVGIG (reference sequence). The CDR3 spans 15 residues. The CDR3: CAWSVRAGASYEQYF. DNA of the CDR3: TGTGCCTGGAGTGTACGGGCAGGGGCCTCCTACGAGCAGTACTTC. Complete variable domain (other parts from reference TRBV30 and TRBJ2-7): SQTIHQWPATLVQPVGSPLSLECTVEGTSNPNLYWYRQAAGRGLQLLFYSVGIGQISSEVPQNLSASRPQDRQFILSSKKLLLSDSGFYLCAWSVRAGASYEQYFGPGTRLTVT.

This chain joins TRBV18 and TRBJ2-7; either TRBD1 or TRBD2 may supply D (5 bases each). Germline V gene sequence: CDR1 KGHSH, CDR2 LQKENI. V was trimmed by 3 bases and J by 7 bases, leaving 13 bases between them. The CDR3 is 13 amino acids. The CDR3 bases are TGTGCCAGCTCACCTGGGACCGCCCGGGAGCAGTACTTC. This gives the protein CASSPGTAREQYF.

V and J are TRBV4-2 and TRBJ2-7; 7 positions match TRBD1. CDR1 is LGHNA, CDR2 YNFKEQ, per germline. The V gene end was trimmed by 2 bases and the J gene end by 1 base; junction bases not matched to a gene: 5. The CDR3 runs to 15 residues. The CDR3 DNA sequence: TGTGCCAGCAGCCAACCTTGGACAGGATCCTACGAGCAGTACTTC. Encoded protein: CASSQPWTGSYEQYF.

The chain couples TRBV7-2 to TRBJ1-1, with 7 bases identical to TRBD1. Germline V gives CDR1 SGHTA, CDR2 FQGNSA. The junction had 5 bases not matched to a gene; V was cut back by 6 bases and J by 1 base. The CDR3 has 14 amino acids. CDR3 sequence reads: CASRGTETNTEAFF. CDR3 nucleotide sequence: TGTGCCAGCAGGGGGACAGAAACGAACACTGAAGCTTTCTTT.

The genes are TRBV6-2 or TRBV6-3 and TRBJ1-5, with D possibly matching TRBD1 (6 bases). The ends were cut back, 2 bases at V and 6 bases at J, with 11 bases in the middle. Per germline, CDR1 MNHEY and CDR2 SVGEGT. The CDR3 contains 14 residues. CDR3 sequence reads: CASSYAGTSQPQHF. DNA for the CDR3: TGTGCCAGCAGTTACGCCGGGACAAGTCAGCCCCAGCATTTT.

This chain links TRBV7-2 with TRBJ1-5; tentatively, D is TRBD1 (5 bases). The CDR3 is 13 amino acids. Trimming shortened V by 5 bases and J by 6 bases, and 11 bases separated the two germline ends. CDR1 is SGHTA and CDR2 is FQGNSA in the germline V gene. CDR3 sequence: CASSPGPGQPQHF. For the CDR3, the DNA is TGTGCCAGCAGCCCGGGACCAGGTCAGCCCCAGCATTTT.

The V gene is TRBV24-1, the J gene TRBJ1-5; 9 bases align to TRBD1. The CDR3 covers 18 residues. The germline gives CDR1 KGHDR, CDR2 SFDVKD. The V segment lost 3 bases and the J segment 6 bases; nucleotides outside the gene matches: 14. CDR3 DNA sequence: TGTGCCACCAGTGATACCCCCCGACAGGGGGGTTTCGTTCAGCCCCAGCATTTT. Translated, it gives CATSDTPRQGGFVQPQHF.

The count of this clone is one. The J gene is TRBJ1-6, the V gene TRBV27; TRBD1 agrees at 7 bases. Germline trimming cut 7 bases from V and 2 bases from J; bases unmatched to any gene: 5. The CDR3 totals 15 residues. Germline V gene data show CDR1 as MNHEY and CDR2 as SMNVEV (reference sequence). DNA of the CDR3: TGTGCCAGCACTCGGCAGGGGGCCTATAATTCACCCCTCCACTTT. This sequence encodes CASTRQGAYNSPLHF.

The chain carries TRBV18 and TRBJ1-2; 8 bases are a match to TRBD1. Germline V lookup: CDR1 KGHSH, CDR2 LQKENI. The CDR3 sequence is 19 residues long. V shed 2 bases, J shed 2 bases, and the junction held 16 bases outside the gene matches. The CDR3 DNA reads TGTGCCAGCTCACCAGTTAGGTTTCAGGGGACAGGACCAAACTATGGCTACACCTTC. It yields the protein CASSPVRFQGTGPNYGYTF.

The CDR3 sequence is CASSLQVGGREQYF. The CDR3 bases are TGTGCCAGCAGCCTACAGGTCGGGGGCAGGGAACAGTACTTC. This chain joins TRBV7-9 and TRBJ2-7, with D perhaps matching TRBD1 or TRBD2 (6 bases each). Germline-derived CDR1 and CDR2 are SEHNR and FQNEAQ (reference sequence). This CDR3 comprises 14 residues. V shed 5 bases and J shed 10 bases, with 21 bases lying between them. The full variable domain, rest sourced from reference TRBV7-9 and TRBJ2-7, is DTGVSQNPRHKITKRGQNVTFRCDPISEHNRLYWYRQTLGQGPEFLTYFQNEAQLEKSRLLSDRFSAERPKGSFSTLEIQRTEQGDSAMYLCASSLQVGGREQYFGPGTRLTVT.